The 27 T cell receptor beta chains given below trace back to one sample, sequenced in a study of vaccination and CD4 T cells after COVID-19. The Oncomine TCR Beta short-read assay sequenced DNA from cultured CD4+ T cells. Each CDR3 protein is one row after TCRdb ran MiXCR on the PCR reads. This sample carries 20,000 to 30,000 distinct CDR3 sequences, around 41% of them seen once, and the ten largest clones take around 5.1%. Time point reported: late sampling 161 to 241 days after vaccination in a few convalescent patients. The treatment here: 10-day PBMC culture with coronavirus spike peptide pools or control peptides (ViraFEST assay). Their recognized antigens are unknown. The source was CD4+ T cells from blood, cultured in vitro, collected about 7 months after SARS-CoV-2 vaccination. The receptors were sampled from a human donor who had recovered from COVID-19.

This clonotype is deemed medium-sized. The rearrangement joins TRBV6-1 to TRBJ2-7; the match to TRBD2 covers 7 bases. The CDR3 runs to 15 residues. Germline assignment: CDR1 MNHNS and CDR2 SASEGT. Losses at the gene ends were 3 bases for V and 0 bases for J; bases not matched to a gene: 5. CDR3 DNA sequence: TGTGCCAGCAGTGAGATGGCGGGAGACTCCTACGAGCAGTACTTC. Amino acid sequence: CASSEMAGDSYEQYF.

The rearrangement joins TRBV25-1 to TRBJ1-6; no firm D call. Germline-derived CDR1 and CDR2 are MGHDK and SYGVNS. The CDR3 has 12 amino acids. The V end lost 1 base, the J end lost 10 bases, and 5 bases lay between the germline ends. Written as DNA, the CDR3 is TGTGCCAGCAGTGAATCTAAATCACCCCTCCACTTT. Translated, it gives CASSESKSPLHF.

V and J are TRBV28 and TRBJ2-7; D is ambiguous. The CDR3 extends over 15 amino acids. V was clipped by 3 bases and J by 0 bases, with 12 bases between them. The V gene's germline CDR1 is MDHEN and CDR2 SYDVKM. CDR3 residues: CASSLGRFSSYEQYF. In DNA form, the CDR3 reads TGTGCCAGCAGTTTGGGAAGGTTTAGCTCCTACGAGCAGTACTTC. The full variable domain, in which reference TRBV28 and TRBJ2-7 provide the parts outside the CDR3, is DVKVTQSSRYLVKRTGEKVFLECVQDMDHENMFWYRQDPGLGLRLIYFSYDVKMKEKGDIPEGYSVSREKKERFSLILESASTNQTSMYLCASSLGRFSSYEQYFGPGTRLTVT.

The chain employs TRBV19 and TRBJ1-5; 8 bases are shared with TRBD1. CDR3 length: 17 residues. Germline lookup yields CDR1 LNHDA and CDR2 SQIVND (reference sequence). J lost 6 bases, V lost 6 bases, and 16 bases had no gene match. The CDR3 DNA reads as TGTGCCAGTAGCGTCCGCGGCAGGGGGCGCTGGGGTCAGCCCCAGCATTTT. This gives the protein CASSVRGRGRWGQPQHF.

CDR3 protein: CASSISWSWGRPYEQYF. DNA of the CDR3: TGTGCCAGTAGTATATCATGGTCGTGGGGGCGGCCCTACGAGCAGTACTTC. V is TRBV19 and J is TRBJ2-7; D possibly corresponds to TRBD1 (6 bases). Germline CDR1 and CDR2: LNHDA and SQIVND (reference sequence). The CDR3 covers 17 residues. V lost 2 bases and J lost 2, with 19 bases in between.

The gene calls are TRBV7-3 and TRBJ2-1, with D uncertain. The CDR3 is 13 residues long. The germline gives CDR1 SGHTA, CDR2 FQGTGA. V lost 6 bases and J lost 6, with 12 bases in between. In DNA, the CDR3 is TGTGCCAGCAGTCCTGACCCTACCAATGAGCAGTTCTTC. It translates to CASSPDPTNEQFF.

The DNA of the CDR3 is TGTGCCAGCAGTCCCTACGTGGGGAACACTGAAGCTTTCTTT. Its translation: CASSPYVGNTEAFF. The V gene is TRBV28, the J gene TRBJ1-1; the D is unclear. V lost 5 bases and J lost 1, with 11 bases in between. Germline V gene sequence: CDR1 MDHEN, CDR2 SYDVKM. This CDR3 has 14 amino acids.

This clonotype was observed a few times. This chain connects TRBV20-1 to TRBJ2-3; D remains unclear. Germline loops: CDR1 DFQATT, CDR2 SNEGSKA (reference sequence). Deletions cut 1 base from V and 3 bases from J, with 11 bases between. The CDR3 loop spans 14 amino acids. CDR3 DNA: TGCAGTGCTAGAGGCGTAGTATGGACAGATACGCAGTATTTT. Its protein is CSARGVVWTDTQYF.

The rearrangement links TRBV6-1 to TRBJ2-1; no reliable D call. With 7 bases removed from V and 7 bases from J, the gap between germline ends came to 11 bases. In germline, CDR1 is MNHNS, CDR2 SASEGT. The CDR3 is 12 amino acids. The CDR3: CASTPFGNEQFF. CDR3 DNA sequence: TGTGCCAGCACCCCCTTCGGGAATGAGCAGTTCTTC.

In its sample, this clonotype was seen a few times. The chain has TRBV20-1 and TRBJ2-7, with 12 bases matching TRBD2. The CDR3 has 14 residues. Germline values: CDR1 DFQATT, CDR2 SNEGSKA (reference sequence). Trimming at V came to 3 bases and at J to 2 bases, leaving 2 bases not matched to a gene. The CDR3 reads CSASGLAGTYEQYF. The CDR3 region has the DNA TGCAGTGCTAGCGGACTAGCGGGAACCTACGAGCAGTACTTC.

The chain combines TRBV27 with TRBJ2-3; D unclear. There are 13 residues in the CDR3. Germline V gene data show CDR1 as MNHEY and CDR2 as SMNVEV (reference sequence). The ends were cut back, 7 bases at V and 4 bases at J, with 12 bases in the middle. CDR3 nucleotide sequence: TGTGCCAGCACCCCGCCGTCCTCAGATACGCAGTATTTT. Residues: CASTPPSSDTQYF.

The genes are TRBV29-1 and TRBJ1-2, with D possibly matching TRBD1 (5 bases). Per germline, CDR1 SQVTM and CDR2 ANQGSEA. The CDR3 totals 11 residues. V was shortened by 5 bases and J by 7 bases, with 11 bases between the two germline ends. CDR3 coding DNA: TGCAGCGTTCGTGACGGGGCTGGCTACACCTTC. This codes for CSVRDGAGYTF.

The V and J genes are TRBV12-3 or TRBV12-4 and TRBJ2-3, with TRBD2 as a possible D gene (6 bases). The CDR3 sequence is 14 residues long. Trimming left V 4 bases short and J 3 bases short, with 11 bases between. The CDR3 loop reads CASSYRLETDTQYF. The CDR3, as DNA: TGTGCCAGCAGTTATCGACTAGAAACAGATACGCAGTATTTT.

The CDR3 spells CSARDPGLAGNYEQYF. The CDR3 nucleotides are TGCAGTGCTAGAGATCCTGGTTTAGCGGGGAACTACGAGCAGTACTTC. The chain recombines TRBV20-1 with TRBJ2-7, with 8 nucleotides matching TRBD2. This CDR3 spans 16 amino acids. From germline, CDR1 is DFQATT and CDR2 SNEGSKA (reference sequence). V shed 0 bases and J 3 bases; nucleotides not matched to a gene: 10.

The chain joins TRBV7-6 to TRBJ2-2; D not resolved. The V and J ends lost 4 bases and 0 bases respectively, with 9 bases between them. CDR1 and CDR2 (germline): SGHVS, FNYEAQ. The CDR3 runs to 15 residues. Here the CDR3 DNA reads TGTGCCAGCAGCTCGGTCTCTTCGAACACCGGGGAGCTGTTTTTT. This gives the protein CASSSVSSNTGELFF.

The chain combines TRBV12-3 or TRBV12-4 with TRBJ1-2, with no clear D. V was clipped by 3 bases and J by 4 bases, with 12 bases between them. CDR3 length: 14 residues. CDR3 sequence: CASSFGRRIYGYTF. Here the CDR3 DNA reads TGTGCCAGCAGTTTCGGGCGGAGGATCTATGGCTACACCTTC.

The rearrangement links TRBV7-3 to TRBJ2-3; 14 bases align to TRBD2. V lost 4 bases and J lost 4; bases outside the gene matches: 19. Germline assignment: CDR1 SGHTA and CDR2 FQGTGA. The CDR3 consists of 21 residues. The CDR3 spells CASSSATGLAGVGRSSDTQYF. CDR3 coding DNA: TGTGCCAGCAGCTCAGCCACGGGACTAGCGGGAGTAGGTCGGAGCTCAGATACGCAGTATTTT.

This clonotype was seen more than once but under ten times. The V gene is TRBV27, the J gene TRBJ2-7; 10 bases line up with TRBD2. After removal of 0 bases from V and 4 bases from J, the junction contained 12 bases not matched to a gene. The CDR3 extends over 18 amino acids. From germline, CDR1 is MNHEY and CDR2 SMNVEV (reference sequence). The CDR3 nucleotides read TGTGCCAGCAGTTTATCTTACGGGGCTAGCGGGAGACTGTACGAGCAGTACTTC. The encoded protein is CASSLSYGASGRLYEQYF.

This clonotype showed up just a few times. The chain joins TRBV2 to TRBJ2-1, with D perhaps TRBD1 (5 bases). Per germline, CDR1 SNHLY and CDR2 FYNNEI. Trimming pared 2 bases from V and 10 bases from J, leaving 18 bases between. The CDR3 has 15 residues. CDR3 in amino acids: CASSELLGVVGEQFF. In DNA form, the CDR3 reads TGTGCCAGCAGTGAACTCCTAGGGGTAGTCGGGGAGCAGTTCTTC.

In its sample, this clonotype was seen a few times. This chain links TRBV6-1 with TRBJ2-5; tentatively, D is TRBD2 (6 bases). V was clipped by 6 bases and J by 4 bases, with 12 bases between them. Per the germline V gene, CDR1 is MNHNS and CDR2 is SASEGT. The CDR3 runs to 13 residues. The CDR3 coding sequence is TGTGCCAGCAGGACGTGGGGAGGAGAGACCCAGTACTTC. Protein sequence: CASRTWGGETQYF.

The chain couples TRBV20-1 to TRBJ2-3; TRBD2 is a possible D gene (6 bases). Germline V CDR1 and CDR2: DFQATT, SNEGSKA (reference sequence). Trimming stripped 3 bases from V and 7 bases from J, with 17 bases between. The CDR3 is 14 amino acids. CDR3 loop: CSARIREISYTQYF. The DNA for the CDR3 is TGCAGTGCTAGGATTCGGGAGATATCATATACGCAGTATTTT.

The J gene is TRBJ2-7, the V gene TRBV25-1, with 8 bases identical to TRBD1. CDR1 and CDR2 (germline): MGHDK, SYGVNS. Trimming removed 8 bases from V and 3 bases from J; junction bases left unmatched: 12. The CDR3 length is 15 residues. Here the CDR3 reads CASSAGNRGDYEQYF. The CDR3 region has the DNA TGTGCCAGCTCAGCCGGAAACAGGGGGGACTACGAGCAGTACTTC.

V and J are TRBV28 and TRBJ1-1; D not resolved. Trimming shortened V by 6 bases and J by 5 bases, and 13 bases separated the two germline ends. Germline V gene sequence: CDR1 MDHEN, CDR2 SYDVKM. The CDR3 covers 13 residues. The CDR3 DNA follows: TGTGCCAGCAGCCGCATTAAAAATACTGAAGCTTTCTTT. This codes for CASSRIKNTEAFF.

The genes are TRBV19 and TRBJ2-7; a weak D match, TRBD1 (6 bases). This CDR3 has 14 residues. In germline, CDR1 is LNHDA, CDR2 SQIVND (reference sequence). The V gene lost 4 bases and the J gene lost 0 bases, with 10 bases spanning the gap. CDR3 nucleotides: TGTGCCAGTAGTAGCTGGGACACCTCCTACGAGCAGTACTTC. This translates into CASSSWDTSYEQYF.

CDR3 sequence (DNA): TGTGCCAGCAGTTTATGGCGCGGGTCGGGAGGGCCCATAGAGACCCAGTACTTC. Its translation: CASSLWRGSGGPIETQYF. The rearrangement joins TRBV27 to TRBJ2-5; TRBD2 matches at 8 bases. CDR3 length: 18 residues. V lost 1 base and J lost 4; bases outside the gene matches: 14. Germline CDR1 and CDR2: MNHEY and SMNVEV (reference sequence).

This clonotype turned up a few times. The CDR3 sequence is CASSGGQGEGNEQFF. CDR3 coding DNA: TGTGCCAGCAGTGGGGGACAGGGGGAAGGCAATGAGCAGTTCTTC. The chain employs TRBV6-4 and TRBJ2-1; 11 nucleotides match TRBD1. Unmatched junction bases numbered 5, after V lost 4 bases and J lost 6 bases. The CDR3 is 15 amino acids. In germline, CDR1 is MRHNA, CDR2 SNTAGT.

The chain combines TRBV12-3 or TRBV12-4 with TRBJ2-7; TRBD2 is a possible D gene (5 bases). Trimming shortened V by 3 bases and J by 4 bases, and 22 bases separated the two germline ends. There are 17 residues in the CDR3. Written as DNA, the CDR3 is TGTGCCAGCAGTTTCCGGGGAAACATGGGGTTGGCGTACGAGCAGTACTTC. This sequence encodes CASSFRGNMGLAYEQYF.